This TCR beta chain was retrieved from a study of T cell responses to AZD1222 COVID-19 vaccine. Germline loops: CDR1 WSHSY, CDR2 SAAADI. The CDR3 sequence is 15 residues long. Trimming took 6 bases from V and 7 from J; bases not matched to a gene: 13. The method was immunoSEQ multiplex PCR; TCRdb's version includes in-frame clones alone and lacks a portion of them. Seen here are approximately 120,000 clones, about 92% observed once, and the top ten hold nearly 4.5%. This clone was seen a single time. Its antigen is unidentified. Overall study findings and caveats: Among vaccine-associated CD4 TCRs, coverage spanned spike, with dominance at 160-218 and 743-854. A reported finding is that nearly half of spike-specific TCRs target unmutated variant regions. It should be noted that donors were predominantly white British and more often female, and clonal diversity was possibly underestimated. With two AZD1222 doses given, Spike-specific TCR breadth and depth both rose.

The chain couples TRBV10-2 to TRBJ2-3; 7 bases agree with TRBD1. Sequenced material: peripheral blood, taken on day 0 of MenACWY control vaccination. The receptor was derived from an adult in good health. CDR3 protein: CASSPGTVSLYTQYF. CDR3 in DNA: TGCGCCAGCAGCCCCGGGACAGTCTCCCTATATACGCAGTATTTT.